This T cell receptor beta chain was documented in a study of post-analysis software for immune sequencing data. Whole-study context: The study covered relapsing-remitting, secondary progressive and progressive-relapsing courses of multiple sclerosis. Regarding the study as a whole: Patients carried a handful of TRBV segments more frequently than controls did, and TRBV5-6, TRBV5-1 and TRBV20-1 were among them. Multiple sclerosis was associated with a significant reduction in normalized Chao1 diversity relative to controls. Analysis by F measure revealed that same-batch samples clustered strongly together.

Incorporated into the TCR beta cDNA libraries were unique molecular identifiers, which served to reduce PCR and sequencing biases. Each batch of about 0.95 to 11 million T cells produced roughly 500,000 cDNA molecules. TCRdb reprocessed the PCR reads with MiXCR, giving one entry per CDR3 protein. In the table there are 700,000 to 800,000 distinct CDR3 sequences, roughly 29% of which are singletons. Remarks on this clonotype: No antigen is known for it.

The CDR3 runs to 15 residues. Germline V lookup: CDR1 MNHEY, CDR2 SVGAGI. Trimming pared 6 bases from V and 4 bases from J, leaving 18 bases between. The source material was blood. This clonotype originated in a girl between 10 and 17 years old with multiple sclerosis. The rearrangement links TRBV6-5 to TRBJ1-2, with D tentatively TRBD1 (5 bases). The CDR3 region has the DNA TGTGCCAGCAGCAACCCCCTTCCAGGGAGCTATGGCTACACCTTC. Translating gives CASSNPLPGSYGYTF.